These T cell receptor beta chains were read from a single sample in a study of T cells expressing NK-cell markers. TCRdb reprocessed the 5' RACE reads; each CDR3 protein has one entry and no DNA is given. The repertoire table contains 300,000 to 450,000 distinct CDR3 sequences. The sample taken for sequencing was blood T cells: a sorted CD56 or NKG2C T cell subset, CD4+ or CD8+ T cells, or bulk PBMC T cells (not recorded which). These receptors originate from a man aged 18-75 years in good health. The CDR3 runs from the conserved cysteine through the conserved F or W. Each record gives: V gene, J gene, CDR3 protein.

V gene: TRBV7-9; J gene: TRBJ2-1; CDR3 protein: CASSLGESSYNEQFF
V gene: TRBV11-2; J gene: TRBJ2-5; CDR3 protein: CASSTRDPTDQAQYF
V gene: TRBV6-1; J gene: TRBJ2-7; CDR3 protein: CASSGTSGGPSSYEQYF
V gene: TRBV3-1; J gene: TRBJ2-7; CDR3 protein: CASSPGGPYEQYF
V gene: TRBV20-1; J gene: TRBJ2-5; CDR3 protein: CSVSDRGKTQYF
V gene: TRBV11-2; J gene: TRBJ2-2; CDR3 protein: CASTQRGLGELFF
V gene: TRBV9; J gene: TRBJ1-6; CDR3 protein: CASSVGVNSPLHF
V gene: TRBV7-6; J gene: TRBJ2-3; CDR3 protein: CASSPRHSSTDTQYF
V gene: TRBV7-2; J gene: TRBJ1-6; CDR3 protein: CASSPGQVNSPLHF
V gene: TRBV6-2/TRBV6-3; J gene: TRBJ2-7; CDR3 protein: CASSYFTGNSRANEQYF
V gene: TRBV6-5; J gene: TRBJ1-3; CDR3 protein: CASSSRRNTIYF
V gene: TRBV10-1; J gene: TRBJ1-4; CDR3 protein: CASSEGRGELFF
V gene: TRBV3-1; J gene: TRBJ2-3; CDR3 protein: CASSQDSLASSTDTQYF
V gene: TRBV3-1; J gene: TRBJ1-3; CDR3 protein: CASRMGSGNTIYF
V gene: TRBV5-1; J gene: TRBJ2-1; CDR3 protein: CASSNGAGGPYNEQFF
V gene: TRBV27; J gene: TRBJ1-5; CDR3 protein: CASSLSLRQGSNQPQHF
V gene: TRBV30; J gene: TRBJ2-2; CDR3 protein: CAWGRDSRAGRAPGELFF
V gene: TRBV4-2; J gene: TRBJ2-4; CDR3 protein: CASSQGSGGTIQYF
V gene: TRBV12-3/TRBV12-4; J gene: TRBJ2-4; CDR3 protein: CASSLAGVGAKNIQYF
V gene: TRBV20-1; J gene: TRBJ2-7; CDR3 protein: CSARGNRAYEQYF
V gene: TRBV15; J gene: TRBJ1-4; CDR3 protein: CATSPWMDNEKLFF
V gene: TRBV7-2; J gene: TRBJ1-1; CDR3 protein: CASSLNRESTEAFF
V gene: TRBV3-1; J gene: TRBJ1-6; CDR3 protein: CATSPGPFISPLHF
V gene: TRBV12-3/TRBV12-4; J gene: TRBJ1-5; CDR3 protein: CASSRSGTGVQPQHF
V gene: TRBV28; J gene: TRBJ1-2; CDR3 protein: CASSSPHLSQGYGLGGYTF
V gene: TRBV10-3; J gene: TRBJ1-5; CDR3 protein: CAISESDSPNQPQHF
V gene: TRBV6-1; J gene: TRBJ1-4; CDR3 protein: CASKGTLATNEKLFF
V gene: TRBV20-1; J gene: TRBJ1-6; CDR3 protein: CSARGTGHLNSPLHF
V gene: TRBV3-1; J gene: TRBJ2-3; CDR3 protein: CASSQDGGRGPGADTQYF
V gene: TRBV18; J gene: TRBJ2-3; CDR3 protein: CASFQGVTDTQYF
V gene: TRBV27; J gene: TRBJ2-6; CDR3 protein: CASSFVRTRATLSSGANVLTF
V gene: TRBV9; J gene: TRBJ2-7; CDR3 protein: CASSVGSRLAYEQYF
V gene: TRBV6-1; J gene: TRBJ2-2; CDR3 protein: CASSPPPANTGELFF
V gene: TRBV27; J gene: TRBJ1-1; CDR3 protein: CASSSWARGTEAFF
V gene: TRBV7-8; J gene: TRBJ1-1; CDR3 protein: CASSLLLLVNTEAFF
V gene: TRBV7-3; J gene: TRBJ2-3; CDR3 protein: CASSFGLAGGEDTQYF
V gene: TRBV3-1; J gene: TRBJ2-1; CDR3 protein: CASSQDVGGEGPWNEQFF
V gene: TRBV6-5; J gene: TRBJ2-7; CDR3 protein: CASSYSGGVYEQYF
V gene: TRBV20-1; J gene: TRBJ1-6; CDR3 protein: CSAREGGAAYNSPLHF
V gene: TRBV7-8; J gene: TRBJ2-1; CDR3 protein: CASSEGTYNEQFF
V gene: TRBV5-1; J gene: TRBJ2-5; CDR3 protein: CASSFGLAGGQETQYF
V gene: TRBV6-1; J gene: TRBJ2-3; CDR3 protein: CASSENSVEGPDTQYF
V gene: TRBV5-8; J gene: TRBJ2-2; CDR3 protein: CASSLRGVGELFF
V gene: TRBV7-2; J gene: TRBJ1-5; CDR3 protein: CASSLAGTGVQPQHF
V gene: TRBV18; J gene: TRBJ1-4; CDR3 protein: CASSPLGDPRGKLFF
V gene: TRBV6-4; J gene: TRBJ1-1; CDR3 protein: CASSALGGQGSEAFF
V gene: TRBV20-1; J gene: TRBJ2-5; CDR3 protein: CSPVHKGWETQYF
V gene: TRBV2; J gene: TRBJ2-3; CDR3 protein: CASRRGTVPSTDTQYF
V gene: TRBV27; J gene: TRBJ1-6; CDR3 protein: CASKYPGEKDNSPLHF
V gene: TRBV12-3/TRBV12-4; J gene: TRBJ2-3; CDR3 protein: CASSSWLAGVDTQYF
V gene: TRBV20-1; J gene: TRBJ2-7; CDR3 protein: CSASGDLRSYEQYF
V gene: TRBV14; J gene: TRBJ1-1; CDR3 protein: CASSHAGRGEAEAFF
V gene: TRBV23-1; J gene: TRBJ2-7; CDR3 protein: CASSQLTGGLSYEQYF